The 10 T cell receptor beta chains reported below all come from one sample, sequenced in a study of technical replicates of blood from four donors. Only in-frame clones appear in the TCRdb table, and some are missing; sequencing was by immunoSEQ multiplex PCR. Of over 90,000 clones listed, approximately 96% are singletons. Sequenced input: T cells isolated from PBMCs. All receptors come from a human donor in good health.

In nucleotides, the CDR3 is TGTGCCAGCAGCCCAGCGGGAGATGCCCTACAGACCCAGTACTTC. This translates into CASSPAGDALQTQYF. This rearrangement joins TRBV7-3 to TRBJ2-5, with TRBD2 matching over 8 bases. There are 15 residues in the CDR3. In germline, CDR1 is SGHTA, CDR2 FQGTGA. J gave up 6 bases and V 5 bases, and 11 bases lay outside the gene matches.

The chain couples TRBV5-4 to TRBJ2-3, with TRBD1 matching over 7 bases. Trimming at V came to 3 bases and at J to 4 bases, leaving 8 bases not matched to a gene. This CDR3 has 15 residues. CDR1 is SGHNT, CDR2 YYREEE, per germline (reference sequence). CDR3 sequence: CASSSTGSKADTQYF. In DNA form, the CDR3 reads TGTGCCAGCAGCTCGACAGGGAGCAAAGCAGATACGCAGTATTTT.

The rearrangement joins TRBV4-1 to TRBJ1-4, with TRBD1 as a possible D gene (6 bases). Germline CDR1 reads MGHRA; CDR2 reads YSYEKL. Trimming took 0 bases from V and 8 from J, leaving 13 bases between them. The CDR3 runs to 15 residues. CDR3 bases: TGCGCCAGCAGCCAAGAGACATCAGGGGCGGAAAAACTGTTTTTT. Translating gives CASSQETSGAEKLFF.

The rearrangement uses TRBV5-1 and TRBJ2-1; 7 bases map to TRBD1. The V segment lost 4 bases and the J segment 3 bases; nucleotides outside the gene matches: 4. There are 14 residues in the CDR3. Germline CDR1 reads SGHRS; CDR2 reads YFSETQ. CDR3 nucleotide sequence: TGCGCCAGCAGCGTGGGGGACAGCTACAATGAGCAGTTCTTC. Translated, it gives CASSVGDSYNEQFF.

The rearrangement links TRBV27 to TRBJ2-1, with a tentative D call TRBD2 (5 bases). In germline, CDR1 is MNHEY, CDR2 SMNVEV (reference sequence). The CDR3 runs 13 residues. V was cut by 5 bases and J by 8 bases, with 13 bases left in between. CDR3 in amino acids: CASSLELAHEQFF. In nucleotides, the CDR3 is TGTGCCAGCAGTCTTGAGCTAGCTCATGAGCAGTTCTTC.

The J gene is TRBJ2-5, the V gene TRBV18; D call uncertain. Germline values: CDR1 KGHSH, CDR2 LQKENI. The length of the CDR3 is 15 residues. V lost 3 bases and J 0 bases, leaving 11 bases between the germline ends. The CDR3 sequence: CASSPERQHQETQYF. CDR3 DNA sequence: TGTGCCAGCTCACCGGAGAGGCAACACCAAGAGACCCAGTACTTC.

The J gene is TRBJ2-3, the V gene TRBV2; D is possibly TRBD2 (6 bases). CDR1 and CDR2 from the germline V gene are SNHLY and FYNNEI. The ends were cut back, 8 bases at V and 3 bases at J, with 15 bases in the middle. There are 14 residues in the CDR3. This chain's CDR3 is CASELGGGTDTQYF. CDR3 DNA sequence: TGTGCCAGCGAACTGGGTGGGGGGACAGATACGCAGTATTTT.

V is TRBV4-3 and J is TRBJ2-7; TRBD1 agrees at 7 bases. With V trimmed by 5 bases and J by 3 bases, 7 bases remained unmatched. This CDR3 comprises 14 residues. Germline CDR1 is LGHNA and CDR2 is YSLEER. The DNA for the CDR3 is TGCGCCAGCAGCGCCCGGGACAGCGTCTACGAGCAGTACTTC. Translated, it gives CASSARDSVYEQYF.

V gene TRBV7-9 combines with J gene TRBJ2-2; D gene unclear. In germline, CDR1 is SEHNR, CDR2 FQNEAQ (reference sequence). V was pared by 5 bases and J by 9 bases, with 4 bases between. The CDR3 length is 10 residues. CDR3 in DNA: TGTGCCAGCAGCCTTAGGGAGCTGTTTTTT. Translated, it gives CASSLRELFF. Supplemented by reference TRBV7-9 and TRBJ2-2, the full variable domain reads DTGVSQNPRHKITKRGQNVTFRCDPISEHNRLYWYRQTLGQGPEFLTYFQNEAQLEKSRLLSDRFSAERPKGSFSTLEIQRTEQGDSAMYLCASSLRELFFGEGSRLTVL.

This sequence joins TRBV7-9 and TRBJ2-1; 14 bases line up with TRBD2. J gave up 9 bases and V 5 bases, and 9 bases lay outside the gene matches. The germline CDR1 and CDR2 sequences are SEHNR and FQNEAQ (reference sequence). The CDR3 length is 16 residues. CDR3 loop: CASSAPGLAGVSEQFF. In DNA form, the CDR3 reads TGTGCCAGCAGCGCCCCGGGACTAGCGGGAGTAAGTGAGCAGTTCTTC.